This TCR beta chain was sequenced during a study of T cells in Graves' hyperthyroidism and ophthalmopathy. The wider study: Initial diagnosis, before any treatment, was when peripheral blood was collected. General study findings and limits: Blood shared most expanded thyroid clonotypes above 0.001.

This clonotype was observed many times. Its antigen is unknown. CDR3 length: 13 amino acids. V dropped 8 bases and J dropped 0; count of bases not matched to a gene: 6. CDR1 and CDR2 from the germline V gene are DFQATT and SNEGSKA (reference sequence). Amplification of TCR beta CDR3 regions was performed using RNA transcripts as template. First-round RT-PCR with HTBI primers amplified the TCR CDR3 region. MiXCR, applied by TCRdb to the multiplex PCR reads, yields one record per CDR3 protein. The table shows under 300,000 distinct CDR3 sequences, with 10% to 15% occurring only once. Lactation, pregnancy, other autoimmune disease or uncontrolled infection led to exclusion of patients. Any symptoms of ophthalmopathy came after the first hyperthyroidism diagnosis, from which the blood sample dates.

This sequence originates from a woman aged 30 to 39 with Graves' hyperthyroidism that later progressed to Graves' ophthalmopathy. The chain employs TRBV20-1 and TRBJ1-1; the match to TRBD1 covers 7 bases. Input material: blood. The CDR3 nucleotides read TGCAGTAGGGCAGGGGGTTTGAACACTGAAGCTTTCTTT. It codes for CSRAGGLNTEAFF.